Listed below are T cell receptor beta chains from one sample, sequenced in a study of OX40 agonist ivuxolimab in advanced cancers. Some clones are missing from TCRdb's copy, which holds only in-frame ones; the method was immunoSEQ multiplex PCR. The sample records 60,000 or so clones, around 85% being singletons. The source was CD4+ or CD8+ T cells sorted from blood, collected in a trial of the OX40 agonist ivuxolimab. The receptors shown here come from an adult with an advanced solid tumor such as melanoma, head and neck, liver or kidney cancer. Each CDR3 is given with its conserved first and last residue. The order of the fields is CDR3 DNA, CDR3 protein, V gene, D gene, J gene, clone size. A D gene is named only where the DNA matches it firmly. Clone size appears in some rows only: once, few, many, or a class for an expanded clone.

CDR3 DNA: TGTGCCACCAGCAGAAATCGGGTGGGCAGCGTCTACAATGAGCAGTTCTTC
CDR3 protein: CATSRNRVGSVYNEQFF
V gene: TRBV15
D gene: NA
J gene: TRBJ2-1
clone size: NA

CDR3 DNA: TGTGCCAGCAGTGAAGAGGAGCGTGCGGGGACTGGAAACACCATATATTTT
CDR3 protein: CASSEEERAGTGNTIYF
V gene: TRBV2
D gene: NA
J gene: TRBJ1-3
clone size: NA

CDR3 DNA: TGTGCCAGCAGCTCCTTCGGGACTGCGAAGGAAGAGACCCAGTACTTC
CDR3 protein: CASSSFGTAKEETQYF
V gene: TRBV5-6
D gene: NA
J gene: TRBJ2-5
clone size: NA

CDR3 DNA: TGTGCCAGCAGTTTAAGCAGGGGCTACGAGCAGTACTTC
CDR3 protein: CASSLSRGYEQYF
V gene: TRBV27
D gene: NA
J gene: TRBJ2-7
clone size: NA

CDR3 DNA: TGTGCCAGCGTGGGGGAACAGGGGGTAGGAGAGACCCAGTACTTC
CDR3 protein: CASVGEQGVGETQYF
V gene: TRBV5-6
D gene: TRBD1
J gene: TRBJ2-5
clone size: NA

CDR3 DNA: TGTGCCAGTAACAGGGGGCCGGAGACCCAGTACTTC
CDR3 protein: CASNRGPETQYF
V gene: TRBV7-2
D gene: TRBD1
J gene: TRBJ2-5
clone size: NA

CDR3 DNA: TGCGCCAGCAGCCAAGAGGAAAGCGCCAGGAGACAGCCCCAGCATTTT
CDR3 protein: CASSQEESARRQPQHF
V gene: TRBV4-1
D gene: NA
J gene: TRBJ1-5
clone size: NA

CDR3 DNA: TGTGCCTGGAGCGACAGGGGAAATCAGCCCCAGCATTTT
CDR3 protein: CAWSDRGNQPQHF
V gene: TRBV30
D gene: TRBD1
J gene: TRBJ1-5
clone size: NA

CDR3 DNA: TGTGCCAGCAGCTTAGAGGGCGAGACCCAGTACTTC
CDR3 protein: CASSLEGETQYF
V gene: TRBV11-3
D gene: NA
J gene: TRBJ2-5
clone size: NA

CDR3 DNA: TGTGCCAGCAGGGGGTGGGCAGAAACTCTCTATGGCTACACCTTC
CDR3 protein: CASRGWAETLYGYTF
V gene: TRBV5-6
D gene: NA
J gene: TRBJ1-2
clone size: NA

CDR3 DNA: TGTGCCAGCAGAGATGGGATGGGGCGGAACACCGGGGAGCTGTTTTTT
CDR3 protein: CASRDGMGRNTGELFF
V gene: TRBV6-6
D gene: NA
J gene: TRBJ2-2
clone size: NA

CDR3 DNA: TGTGCCAGCAGCTTGCTAAGCAACTACAATGAGCAGTTCTTC
CDR3 protein: CASSLLSNYNEQFF
V gene: TRBV5-6
D gene: NA
J gene: TRBJ2-1
clone size: NA

CDR3 DNA: TGCGCCAGCAGCGCCGCCTTAGCGGGAGCCCCCCCCGGGGAGCTGTTTTTT
CDR3 protein: CASSAALAGAPPGELFF
V gene: TRBV5-1
D gene: TRBD2
J gene: TRBJ2-2
clone size: NA

CDR3 DNA: TGTGCCAGCAGCGTAGTGCCTAACACCGGGGAGCTGTTTTTT
CDR3 protein: CASSVVPNTGELFF
V gene: TRBV9
D gene: NA
J gene: TRBJ2-2
clone size: NA

CDR3 DNA: TGCGCCAGCAGTGACCGGACAGGGATAGCTGAAAAACTGTTTTTT
CDR3 protein: CASSDRTGIAEKLFF
V gene: TRBV10-2
D gene: TRBD1
J gene: TRBJ1-4
clone size: once

CDR3 DNA: TGCGCCAGCAGCTCCCTCGGGCACCAAGAGACCCAGTACTTC
CDR3 protein: CASSSLGHQETQYF
V gene: TRBV5-1
D gene: NA
J gene: TRBJ2-5
clone size: NA

CDR3 DNA: TGTGCCAGCAGTGTTGACGGGACGGGCGGCTACACCTTC
CDR3 protein: CASSVDGTGGYTF
V gene: TRBV6-1
D gene: NA
J gene: TRBJ1-2
clone size: once

CDR3 DNA: TGTGCCAGCAGTGAAGCAGGAATTGGGACCGGGGAGCTGTTTTTT
CDR3 protein: CASSEAGIGTGELFF
V gene: TRBV6-1
D gene: NA
J gene: TRBJ2-2
clone size: NA

CDR3 DNA: TGTGCCAGCAGCTTGACAGGGTTTAGCACTGAAGCTTTCTTT
CDR3 protein: CASSLTGFSTEAFF
V gene: TRBV7-9
D gene: TRBD1
J gene: TRBJ1-1
clone size: NA

CDR3 DNA: TGTGCCAGCAGCCAAGATTGGGGGAATGAGCAGTTCTTC
CDR3 protein: CASSQDWGNEQFF
V gene: TRBV14
D gene: NA
J gene: TRBJ2-1
clone size: NA

CDR3 DNA: TGTGCCAGCGGCCCCGGGGGCGAGACCCAGTACTTC
CDR3 protein: CASGPGGETQYF
V gene: TRBV2
D gene: NA
J gene: TRBJ2-5
clone size: NA

CDR3 DNA: TGTGCCAGCAGCTCTTATCGTTTAATGAACACTGAAGCTTTCTTT
CDR3 protein: CASSSYRLMNTEAFF
V gene: TRBV5-8
D gene: NA
J gene: TRBJ1-1
clone size: NA

CDR3 DNA: TGTGCCAGTACGACCCGGGACAGACCCTACGAGCAGTACTTC
CDR3 protein: CASTTRDRPYEQYF
V gene: TRBV19
D gene: TRBD1
J gene: TRBJ2-7
clone size: few